The T cell receptor beta chain under discussion was sequenced for a study of hypomethylating agent response in myelodysplastic syndrome. The method was immunoSEQ multiplex PCR; TCRdb's version includes in-frame clones alone and lacks a portion of them. This sample yields roughly 5,000 clones, of which 82% are seen a single time; 20% to 30% belongs to the top ten. Deletions cut 3 bases from V and 5 bases from J, with 11 bases between. Germline lookup yields CDR1 SGHTA and CDR2 FQGNSA. The CDR3 spans 14 residues. The input for sequencing was bone marrow, taken before or after starting hypomethylating agent treatment for myelodysplastic syndrome (not recorded which). The TCR originated in a human donor with myelodysplastic syndrome. The V call is TRBV7-2, the J call TRBJ1-5, with a weak D call TRBD1 (5 bases). The CDR3 nucleotides read TGTGCCAGCAGCTTCTTGGGGGGAGATCAGCCCCAGCATTTT. Translating it yields CASSFLGGDQPQHF.